These 18 T cell receptor beta chains were sequenced from one sample in a study of CD8 T cells in ankylosing spondylitis. MiXCR was run by TCRdb on the 5' RACE reads, yielding one entry per CDR3 protein. The profile covers 300,000 to 400,000 distinct CDR3 sequences, with approximately 22% appearing a single time and around 13% taken by the ten largest. Sequencing was done on a sample of blood, either unsorted or a sorted T cell fraction (not recorded which). These receptors were collected from a male donor with ankylosing spondylitis or in good health (not recorded which).

This clonotype was seen ten or more times. The gene calls are TRBV6-1 and TRBJ2-3; TRBD1 agrees at 12 bases. CDR1 is MNHNS, CDR2 SASEGT, per germline. J gave up 2 bases and V 5 bases, and 2 bases lay outside the gene matches. The CDR3 has 15 residues. Here the CDR3 reads CASSPGQGATDTQYF. Here the CDR3 DNA reads TGTGCCAGCAGTCCGGGACAGGGGGCCACAGATACGCAGTATTTT.

This clonotype was picked up a small number of times. This rearrangement joins TRBV4-1 to TRBJ2-3; 10 positions match TRBD2. Germline lookup yields CDR1 MGHRA and CDR2 YSYEKL. CDR3 size: 14 residues. V dropped 2 bases and J dropped 5; count of bases not matched to a gene: 1. The CDR3 bases are TGCGCCAGCAGCCAATCTAGCGGGGGAGATACGCAGTATTTT. Translation: CASSQSSGGDTQYF.

This clonotype was seen a single time. The chain couples TRBV4-1 to TRBJ2-2, with D maybe TRBD1 (7 bases). Germline values: CDR1 MGHRA, CDR2 YSYEKL. V dropped 1 base and J dropped 2 bases, with 17 bases sitting between them. This CDR3 has 18 amino acids. This CDR3 is CASSQAGPGGGNTGELFF. CDR3 DNA: TGCGCCAGCAGCCAAGCGGGACCCGGAGGGGGCAACACCGGGGAGCTGTTTTTT.

The table lists this clonotype with a few counts. The chain is built from TRBV4-2 and TRBJ2-5, with 8 bases identical to TRBD2. CDR3 length: 16 residues. V was clipped by 1 base and J by 2 bases; unmatched bases: 6. The V gene's germline CDR1 is LGHNA and CDR2 YNFKEQ. The CDR3 coding sequence is TGTGCCAGCAGCCAAGGTAGAAGCGGGGGTCAAGAGACCCAGTACTTC. Residues: CASSQGRSGGQETQYF.

The chain carries TRBV11-2 and TRBJ2-1, with TRBD2 as a possible D gene (5 bases). V lost 5 bases and J lost 4, with 18 bases in between. The germline gives CDR1 SGHAT, CDR2 FQNNGV. CDR3 length: 16 amino acids. The CDR3 coding sequence is TGTGCCAGCAGCGGCGCCGGGAACTCGAGGTACAATGAGCAGTTCTTC. It yields the protein CASSGAGNSRYNEQFF. The full variable domain, its missing parts supplied by reference TRBV11-2 and TRBJ2-1, is EAGVAQSPRYKIIEKRQSVAFWCNPISGHATLYWYQQILGQGPKLLIQFQNNGVVDDSQLPKDRFSAERLKGVDSTLKIQPAKLEDSAVYLCASSGAGNSRYNEQFFGPGTRLTVL.

This clonotype was recorded a few times. Written as DNA, the CDR3 is TGTGCCAGCAGAGCTCTGGGACTAGCGAGTGAGACCCAGTACTTC. Translated: CASRALGLASETQYF. The chain combines TRBV6-2 or TRBV6-3 with TRBJ2-5; TRBD2 aligns across 10 bases. V shed 6 bases, J shed 5 bases, and the junction held 9 bases outside the gene matches. Germline V gene sequence: CDR1 MNHEY, CDR2 SVGEGT. The length of the CDR3 is 15 residues.

In its sample, this clonotype was seen a few times. The chain links TRBV28 to TRBJ2-7; tentative D call: TRBD2 (5 bases). Trimming took 6 bases from V and 4 from J, leaving 13 bases between them. This CDR3 is built from 13 residues. Germline V gene data show CDR1 as MDHEN and CDR2 as SYDVKM. The CDR3 nucleotides read TGTGCCAGCAGCCCCGGGATCGGTTACGAGCAGTACTTC. This translates into CASSPGIGYEQYF.

The rearrangement links TRBV6-5 to TRBJ2-7; D possibly corresponds to TRBD2 (6 bases). The CDR3 has 12 amino acids. Trimming shortened V by 6 bases and J by 5 bases, and 11 bases separated the two germline ends. Germline V gene lookup returns CDR1 MNHEY and CDR2 SVGAGI. CDR3 nucleotide sequence: TGTGCCAGCAGAACGGGCGGGGACGAGCAGTACTTC. Translating it yields CASRTGGDEQYF.

This rearrangement joins TRBV7-9 to TRBJ2-7; possible D gene TRBD2, 7 bases. Trimming stripped 7 bases from V and 1 base from J, with 20 bases between. The CDR3 length is 16 residues. CDR1 SEHNR and CDR2 FQNEAQ come from the germline V gene (reference sequence). The CDR3 loop is CASTPFQGGGSYEQYF. CDR3 coding DNA: TGTGCCAGCACCCCGTTTCAAGGGGGGGGATCCTACGAGCAGTACTTC.

This clonotype has only a few counts. The rearrangement links TRBV12-3 or TRBV12-4 to TRBJ1-1, with D possibly matching TRBD1 (5 bases). The CDR3 length is 14 residues. With 6 bases removed from V and 5 bases from J, the gap between germline ends came to 16 bases. DNA for the CDR3: TGTGCCAGCAGGACCCAGGGCGGGTTGACTGAAGCTTTCTTT. Protein: CASRTQGGLTEAFF.

This clonotype was detected a few times. The genes are TRBV28 and TRBJ2-7; D gene ambiguous. Germline CDR1 and CDR2: MDHEN and SYDVKM. The CDR3 is 16 residues long. With 4 bases removed from V and 2 bases from J, the gap between germline ends came to 18 bases. The CDR3 region is CASSYPGSAPTYEQYF. In nucleotides, the CDR3 is TGTGCCAGCAGTTACCCCGGGTCGGCGCCCACCTACGAGCAGTACTTC.

This clonotype was recorded a few times. The chain couples TRBV15 to TRBJ2-1, with 9 bases that match TRBD1. Unmatched junction bases numbered 5, after V lost 4 bases and J lost 4 bases. This CDR3 contains 15 residues. Germline V gene data show CDR1 as LNHNV and CDR2 as YYDKDF (reference sequence). CDR3 coding DNA: TGTGCCACCAGCACACCGGGACAGGGATACAATGAGCAGTTCTTC. This encodes CATSTPGQGYNEQFF.

This rearrangement joins TRBV12-3 or TRBV12-4 to TRBJ2-3; TRBD2 aligns across 8 bases. Trimming at V came to 6 bases and at J to 1 base, leaving 3 bases not matched to a gene. The CDR3 covers 14 residues. CDR3 sequence (DNA): TGTGCCAGCAGATTTAGCGGGGGCACAGATACGCAGTATTTT. This gives the protein CASRFSGGTDTQYF.

This clonotype was counted between two and nine times. The chain has TRBV28 and TRBJ1-2; D might be TRBD1 (6 bases). Looked up from germline, CDR1 is MDHEN and CDR2 is SYDVKM. The CDR3 loop spans 12 amino acids. V lost 3 bases, J lost 13 bases, and 15 bases lay in between. In DNA form, the CDR3 reads TGTGCCAGCAGTTTTGCACAGGGAGGTGGCACCTTC. Translation gives CASSFAQGGGTF.

The CDR3 spells CASSLTVVGNIQYF. In nucleotides, the CDR3 is TGTGCCAGCAGTCTCACGGTTGTGGGAAACATTCAGTACTTC. The V and J genes are TRBV28 and TRBJ2-4; D gene unclear. V dropped 5 bases and J dropped 6 bases, with 14 bases sitting between them. The CDR3 totals 14 residues. CDR1 and CDR2 (germline): MDHEN, SYDVKM.

This clonotype occurred a few times. The chain carries TRBV12-3 or TRBV12-4 and TRBJ2-7; 8 positions agree with TRBD2. The CDR3 loop spans 13 amino acids. In nucleotides, the CDR3 is TGTGCCAGCAGACTAGATCCTTTTCCGGGACTAGTCGTC. Translation gives CASRLDPFPGLVV.

The chain carries TRBV10-2 and TRBJ2-2; 9 bases align to TRBD1. The V segment lost 2 bases and the J segment 3 bases; nucleotides outside the gene matches: 13. From germline, CDR1 is WSHSY and CDR2 SAAADI. The CDR3 is made up of 19 amino acids. In nucleotides, the CDR3 is TGCGCCAGCAGTGAGGGGTCCCCAGGGACAGGGTTGGACACCGGGGAGCTGTTTTTT. The encoded protein is CASSEGSPGTGLDTGELFF.

The rearrangement uses TRBV12-3 or TRBV12-4 and TRBJ2-2, with TRBD2 as a possible D gene (7 bases). V was clipped by 5 bases and J by 3 bases, with 13 bases between them. CDR3 length: 15 residues. CDR3: CASSTLGGDTGELFF. The CDR3 DNA is TGTGCCAGCAGTACTCTAGGGGGGGACACCGGGGAGCTGTTTTTT.